The 9 T cell receptor beta chains below were found in one sample sequenced in a study of blood T cells in healthy people across ages (dated by TCRdb to the mid-2010s). Library generation was performed with 5' RACE. Sequenced on an Illumina HiSeq 2500. A second 7 to 11 cycle PCR used a sample-barcoded 5' primer and a J-beta primer mix. TCRdb itself trimmed the public reads at Q25 with fastp, ran MiXCR and retained productive beta chains. Every distinct CDR3 protein forms one entry, paired with its most common genes and DNA. A total of some 1.6 million distinct CDR3 sequences appear in this sample, roughly 32% of them only once. The ten largest clones add up to about 10% of the sample. The sequencing input was blood. The receptor source for this set is a woman between 25 and 40 years old in good health.

As DNA, the CDR3 is TGTGCCATCAGTGGGGTTGCTAGCGGGGGCCATAACAATGAGCAGTTCTTC. Its translation is CAISGVASGGHNNEQFF. The chain links TRBV10-3 to TRBJ2-1; TRBD2 agrees at 10 bases. The CDR3 consists of 17 residues. Germline values: CDR1 ENHRY, CDR2 SYGVKD. Trimming took 4 bases from V and 5 from J; bases not matched to a gene: 11.

The CDR3 sequence: CASSPLAKSSGANVLTF. DNA for the CDR3: TGTGCCAGCAGTCCCCTGGCCAAGAGCTCTGGGGCCAACGTCCTGACTTTC. The chain recombines TRBV28 with TRBJ2-6; D call uncertain. V gave up 5 bases and J gave up 0 bases, with 14 bases separating them. The CDR3 is 17 residues long. Germline V CDR1 and CDR2: MDHEN, SYDVKM. Combining the CDR3 with reference TRBV28 and TRBJ2-6 gives the whole variable domain DVKVTQSSRYLVKRTGEKVFLECVQDMDHENMFWYRQDPGLGLRLIYFSYDVKMKEKGDIPEGYSVSREKKERFSLILESASTNQTSMYLCASSPLAKSSGANVLTFGAGSRLTVL.

V usage is TRBV6-2 or TRBV6-3 and J usage is TRBJ2-5, with D possibly being TRBD2 (6 bases). V lost 7 bases and J 4 bases, leaving 19 bases between the germline ends. The CDR3 contains 15 residues. Germline loops: CDR1 MNHEY, CDR2 SVGEGT. CDR3 in amino acids: CASTNEGGMAETQYF. In DNA, the CDR3 is TGTGCCAGCACCAACGAGGGCGGGATGGCAGAGACCCAGTACTTC.

Details on this clonotype: One end of the junction fails to match germline, which may point to a read error. This chain joins TRBV11-2 and TRBJ2-5; 10 positions match TRBD2. Germline V gene lookup returns CDR1 SGHAT and CDR2 FQNNGV. The CDR3 contains 16 residues. The CDR3 is CASSSGTSAYQEAQNF. The CDR3 nucleotides read TGTGCCAGCAGCTCCGGGACTAGCGCGTACCAAGAGGCCCAGAACTTC.

The V gene is TRBV9, the J gene TRBJ2-2; 8 nucleotides line up with TRBD2. V dropped 0 bases and J dropped 6; count of bases not matched to a gene: 7. This CDR3 contains 16 residues. Germline lookup yields CDR1 SGDLS and CDR2 YYNGEE. CDR3 sequence: CASSVEWGLESGELFF. The CDR3 DNA reads TGTGCCAGCAGCGTAGAATGGGGACTAGAATCCGGGGAGCTGTTTTTT.

This clonotype has a count of ten or more. The rearrangement uses TRBV4-2 and TRBJ1-5; TRBD1 agrees at 8 bases. CDR1 and CDR2 from the germline V gene are LGHNA and YNFKEQ. The trim removed 0 bases at V and 0 bases at J, leaving 7 bases unmatched. The CDR3 totals 18 residues. The CDR3 sequence is CASSQEGQASYSNQPQHF. The CDR3 nucleotides read TGTGCCAGCAGCCAAGAGGGACAGGCCTCCTATAGCAATCAGCCCCAGCATTTT.

This clonotype came up a few times. Written as DNA, the CDR3 is TGTGCCAGCTCACCCTCTAGCGGGGGAGCATACGAGCAGTACTTC. Protein: CASSPSSGGAYEQYF. The V gene is TRBV18, the J gene TRBJ2-7, with TRBD2 matching 10 bases. CDR1 is KGHSH and CDR2 is LQKENI in the germline V gene. This CDR3 has 15 residues. V trimming: 3 bases; J trimming: 4 bases; junction bases outside the gene matches: 6.

Regarding this clonotype: The junction departs from the called germline gene at one end, perhaps through a read error. The chain combines TRBV28 with TRBJ1-5; 7 bases agree with TRBD1. The CDR3 totals 15 residues. Germline V lookup: CDR1 MDHEN, CDR2 SYDVKM. The CDR3 here is CASSGDSESIQPQHF. CDR3 DNA sequence: TGTGCCAGCAGTGGGGACAGTGAGAGCATTCAGCCCCAGCATTTT.

The chain joins TRBV4-2 to TRBJ2-1; D is tentatively TRBD1 or TRBD2 (5 bases each). The germline CDR1 and CDR2 sequences are LGHNA and YNFKEQ. V lost 4 bases and J lost 2, with 15 bases in between. The length of the CDR3 is 16 residues. CDR3 coding DNA: TGTGCCAGCAGCCCCATAGTCCGGGGCCCCTACAATGAGCAGTTCTTC. Translated: CASSPIVRGPYNEQFF.